Described below is a single T cell receptor beta chain sequence and its context. This sample is part of a study of metastatic and nonmetastatic thyroid tumors. TCRdb ran MiXCR on the PCR reads. The sample records tens of thousands of clones, roughly 25% being singletons. Not a single patient had been given any form of treatment at any point before undergoing thyroid surgery. Trimming stripped 5 bases from V and 2 bases from J, with 10 bases between. CDR1 and CDR2 (germline): SGHTA, FQGNSA. The CDR3 totals 15 residues. V usage is TRBV7-2 and J usage is TRBJ2-6, with D unclear. The source material was blood. The receptor was isolated from a female donor with papillary thyroid cancer or a benign thyroid nodule (not recorded which). Some clones in this sample may be carry-over from other donors' samples. The CDR3 region has the DNA TGTGCCAGCAGCAAGCAACGAACTGGGGCCAACGTCCTGACTTTC. It specifies CASSKQRTGANVLTF.